This T cell receptor beta chain was sequenced for a study of lymphopenia after photon versus proton radiotherapy. Overall study findings and caveats: After lymphocyte nadir, photon-treated repertoires showed oligoclonal expansion, especially CD8+ Temra. Photon-treated patients lost naive T cells and TCR diversity; proton-treated stayed stable.

About this clone: Its antigen remains unidentified.

Trimming removed 0 bases from V and 4 bases from J, with 15 bases in between. The CDR3 runs 16 residues. Germline V CDR1 and CDR2: LGHNA, YSLEER. Measured with immunoSEQ multiplex PCR; TCRdb has only the in-frame clones, and not every one. Of roughly 13,000 clones in the sample, about 85% were seen once. The sample in question was peripheral blood, obtained from a patient treated with photon-based radiotherapy. The chain employs TRBV4-3 and TRBJ1-2, with a tentative D call TRBD1 (6 bases). The receptor comes from a man in his fifties or sixties with pancreatic cancer. The CDR3 here is CASSQDRAGASYGYTF. CDR3 sequence (DNA): TGCGCCAGCAGCCAAGATCGGGCAGGGGCGAGCTATGGCTACACCTTC.